This TCR beta chain originates from a study of blood T cell repertoires in COVID-19. Study details: Acute and convalescent COVID-19 samples came from the United States, Italy and Spain. The analysed material was cDNA or gDNA that came from T cells, B-cell-depleted T cells, or PBMCs.

Original analysis: The authors estimated nucleated cell counts from reference gene primer amplification. Some clones are missing from TCRdb's copy, which holds only in-frame ones; the method was immunoSEQ multiplex PCR. Clone size and the V and J calls come from that table; the DNA yielded D and trimming. The sample lists 3,400 or so clones, 75% to 90% occurring once. The CDR3 spans 15 residues. The germline CDR1 and CDR2 sequences are SNHLY and FYNNEI. Germline trimming cut 7 bases from V and 0 bases from J; bases unmatched to any gene: 5. Source material: peripheral blood. This TCR derives from a human donor in a cohort sampled during active COVID-19. V is TRBV2 and J is TRBJ2-7, with TRBD2 matching over 11 bases. CDR3 bases: TGTGCCAGCATGGCTAGCGGGGGGAGCTCCTACGAGCAGTACTTC. It specifies CASMASGGSSYEQYF.